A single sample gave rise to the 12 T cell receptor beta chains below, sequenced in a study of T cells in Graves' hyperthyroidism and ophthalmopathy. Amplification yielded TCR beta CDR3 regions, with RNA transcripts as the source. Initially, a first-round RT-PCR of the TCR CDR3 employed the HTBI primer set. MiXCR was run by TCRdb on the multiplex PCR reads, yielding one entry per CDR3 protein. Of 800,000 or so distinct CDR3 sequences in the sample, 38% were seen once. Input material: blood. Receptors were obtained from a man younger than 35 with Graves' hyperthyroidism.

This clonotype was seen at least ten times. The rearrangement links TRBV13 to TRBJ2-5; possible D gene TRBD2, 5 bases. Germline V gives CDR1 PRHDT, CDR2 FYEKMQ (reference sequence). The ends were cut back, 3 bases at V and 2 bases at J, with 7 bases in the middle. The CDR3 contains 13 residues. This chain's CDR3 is CASSFSGQETQYF. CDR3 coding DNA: TGTGCCAGCAGCTTTTCGGGGCAAGAGACCCAGTACTTC. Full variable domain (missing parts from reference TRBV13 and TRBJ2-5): AAGVIQSPRHLIKEKRETATLKCYPIPRHDTVYWYQQGPGQDPQFLISFYEKMQSDKGSIPDRFSAQQFSDYHSELNMSSLELGDSALYFCASSFSGQETQYFGPGTRLLVL.

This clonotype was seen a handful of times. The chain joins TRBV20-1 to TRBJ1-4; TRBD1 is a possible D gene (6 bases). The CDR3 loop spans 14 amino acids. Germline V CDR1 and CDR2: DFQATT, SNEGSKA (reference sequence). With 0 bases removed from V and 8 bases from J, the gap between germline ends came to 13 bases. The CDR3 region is CSAREPGAGEKLFF. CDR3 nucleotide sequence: TGCAGTGCTAGAGAACCGGGGGCGGGAGAAAAACTGTTTTTT.

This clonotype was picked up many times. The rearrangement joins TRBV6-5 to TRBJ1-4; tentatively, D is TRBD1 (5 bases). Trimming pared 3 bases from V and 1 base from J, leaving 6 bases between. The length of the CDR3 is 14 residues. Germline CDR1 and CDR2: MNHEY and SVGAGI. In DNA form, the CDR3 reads TGTGCCAGCAGTTATAGGGGAACTAATGAAAAACTGTTTTTT. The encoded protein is CASSYRGTNEKLFF.

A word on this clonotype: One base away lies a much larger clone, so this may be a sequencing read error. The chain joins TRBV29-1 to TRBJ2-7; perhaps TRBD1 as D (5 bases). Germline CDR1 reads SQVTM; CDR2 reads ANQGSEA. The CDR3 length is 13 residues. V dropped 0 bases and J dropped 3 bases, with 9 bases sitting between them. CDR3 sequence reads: CSVEEGRDYEQYF. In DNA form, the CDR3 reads TGCAGCGTTGAAGAGGGCAGGGACTACGAGCAGTACTTC.

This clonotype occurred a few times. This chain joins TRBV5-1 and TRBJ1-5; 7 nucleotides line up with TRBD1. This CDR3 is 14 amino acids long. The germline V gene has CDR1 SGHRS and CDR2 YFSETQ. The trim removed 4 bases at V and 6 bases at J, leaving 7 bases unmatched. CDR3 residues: CASSPETGAQPQHF. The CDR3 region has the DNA TGCGCCAGCAGCCCCGAAACAGGGGCTCAGCCCCAGCATTTT. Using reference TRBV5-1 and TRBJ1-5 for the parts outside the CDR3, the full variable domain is KAGVTQTPRYLIKTRGQQVTLSCSPISGHRSVSWYQQTPGQGLQFLFEYFSETQRNKGNFPGRFSGRQFSNSRSEMNVSTLELGDSALYLCASSPETGAQPQHFGDGTRLSIL.

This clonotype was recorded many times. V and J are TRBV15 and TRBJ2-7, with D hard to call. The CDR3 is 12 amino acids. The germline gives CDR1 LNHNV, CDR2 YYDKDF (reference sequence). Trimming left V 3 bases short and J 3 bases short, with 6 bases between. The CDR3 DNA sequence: TGTGCCACCAGCAGGGGCGACTACGAGCAGTACTTC. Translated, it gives CATSRGDYEQYF.

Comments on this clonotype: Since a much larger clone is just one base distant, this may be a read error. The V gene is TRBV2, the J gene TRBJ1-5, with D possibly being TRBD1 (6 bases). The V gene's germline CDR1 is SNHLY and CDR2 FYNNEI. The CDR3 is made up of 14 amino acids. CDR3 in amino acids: CASRARGSNQPRHF. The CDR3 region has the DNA TGTGCCAGCAGGGCCAGGGGCAGCAATCAGCCCCGGCATTTT.

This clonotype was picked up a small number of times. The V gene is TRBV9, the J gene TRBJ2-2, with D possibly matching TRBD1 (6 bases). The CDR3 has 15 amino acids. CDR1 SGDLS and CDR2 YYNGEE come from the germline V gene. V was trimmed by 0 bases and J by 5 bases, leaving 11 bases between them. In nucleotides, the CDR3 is TGTGCCAGCAGCGTAGAACAGGGTTGGACCGGGGAGCTGTTTTTT. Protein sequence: CASSVEQGWTGELFF.

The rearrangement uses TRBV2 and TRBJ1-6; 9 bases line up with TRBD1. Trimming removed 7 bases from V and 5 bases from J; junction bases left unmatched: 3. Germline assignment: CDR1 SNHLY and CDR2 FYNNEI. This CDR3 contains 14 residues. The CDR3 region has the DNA TGTGCCAGCACCGGGACAGGGAATAATTCACCCCTCCACTTT. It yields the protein CASTGTGNNSPLHF.

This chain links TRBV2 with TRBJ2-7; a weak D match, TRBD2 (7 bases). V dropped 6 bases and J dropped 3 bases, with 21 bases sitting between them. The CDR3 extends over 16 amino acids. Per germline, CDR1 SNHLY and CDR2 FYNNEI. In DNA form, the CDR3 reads TGTGCCAGCAGCGGACTAGAAGGGGGGGGGTACTACGAGCAGTACTTC. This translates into CASSGLEGGGYYEQYF.

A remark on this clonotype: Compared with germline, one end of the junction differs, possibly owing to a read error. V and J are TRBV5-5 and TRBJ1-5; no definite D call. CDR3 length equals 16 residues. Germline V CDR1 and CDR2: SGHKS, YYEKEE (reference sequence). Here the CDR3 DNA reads TGTGCCAACAGCTTGGGAGTAGACCTTAGCAATCAGCCCCAGCATTTT. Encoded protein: CANSLGVDLSNQPQHF.

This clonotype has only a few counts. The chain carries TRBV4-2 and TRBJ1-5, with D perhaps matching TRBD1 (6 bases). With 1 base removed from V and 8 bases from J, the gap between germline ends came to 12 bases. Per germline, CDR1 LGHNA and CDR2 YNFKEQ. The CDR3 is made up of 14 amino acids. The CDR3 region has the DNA TGTGCCAGCAGCCAAGGAGGAGGGGGAGAGCCCCAGCATTTT. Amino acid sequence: CASSQGGGGEPQHF.